Shown below are 26 T cell receptor beta chains from a single sample sequenced in a study of T cell clones after liver transplantation. The assay was immunoSEQ multiplex PCR, and TCRdb's table has in-frame clones only and misses some. The sample contains some 80,000 clones, 84% of which appear only once. The input for sequencing was CD4+ T cells from blood, taken around 50 months after liver transplant. The receptor source for this set is a human patient who received a liver transplant. Among the T cells, some may be from the graft donor.

The chain has TRBV9 and TRBJ2-2; D uncertain. Germline CDR1 SGDLS, CDR2 YYNGEE. The CDR3 is 12 amino acids. V was clipped by 7 bases and J by 4 bases, with 8 bases between them. CDR3 nucleotides: TGTGCCAGCGGCAGGAGCACCGGGGAGCTGTTTTTT. Translated, it gives CASGRSTGELFF.

The gene calls are TRBV6-6 and TRBJ1-1; 7 bases are shared with TRBD1. This CDR3 has 14 residues. V lost 6 bases and J lost 0; bases outside the gene matches: 4. Per the germline V gene, CDR1 is MNHNY and CDR2 is SVGAGI (reference sequence). The CDR3 region has the DNA TGTGCCAGCAGCCTGGGACAGTTGAACACTGAAGCTTTCTTT. It translates to CASSLGQLNTEAFF.

The chain employs TRBV6-5 and TRBJ2-1; unclear D gene. The CDR3 runs 13 residues. Germline V gives CDR1 MNHEY, CDR2 SVGAGI. Between the trimmed V and J ends, which lost 4 bases and 6 bases, there was a span of 10 bases. CDR3 DNA sequence: TGTGCCAGCAGTTGGCCCCACCCCAATGAGCAGTTCTTC. Amino acids: CASSWPHPNEQFF.

The rearrangement links TRBV10-3 to TRBJ2-7; possible D gene TRBD2, 5 bases. Germline assignment: CDR1 ENHRY and CDR2 SYGVKD. V gave up 10 bases and J gave up 0 bases, with 16 bases separating them. CDR3 size: 14 residues. This CDR3 is CATSPGSSSYEQYF. The CDR3 DNA reads TGTGCCACTAGCCCCGGCAGTAGCTCCTACGAGCAGTACTTC.

The genes are TRBV5-1 and TRBJ2-1; 7 bases are shared with TRBD1. Unmatched junction bases numbered 13, after V lost 9 bases and J lost 7 bases. This CDR3 is 14 amino acids long. Germline V gene lookup returns CDR1 SGHRS and CDR2 YFSETQ. CDR3 amino acids: CATRNLQGDNEQFF. CDR3 coding DNA: TGCGCCACCCGTAATTTGCAGGGGGATAATGAGCAGTTCTTC. The full variable domain, completed using reference TRBV5-1 and TRBJ2-1, is KAGVTQTPRYLIKTRGQQVTLSCSPISGHRSVSWYQQTPGQGLQFLFEYFSETQRNKGNFPGRFSGRQFSNSRSEMNVSTLELGDSALYLCATRNLQGDNEQFFGPGTRLTVL.

This clone was detected a few times. The chain carries TRBV2 and TRBJ2-2, with 9 positions matching TRBD2. CDR1 is SNHLY and CDR2 is FYNNEI in the germline V gene. The CDR3 sequence is 16 residues long. J gave up 5 bases and V 7 bases, and 11 bases lay outside the gene matches. The CDR3 nucleotides read TGTGCCAGCAACTCGGATCTAGCGGGGATTACCGGGGAGCTGTTTTTT. Its translation is CASNSDLAGITGELFF.

The rearrangement links TRBV19 to TRBJ1-5; 7 positions agree with TRBD1. This CDR3 comprises 13 residues. Looked up from germline, CDR1 is LNHDA and CDR2 is SQIVND (reference sequence). The V and J ends lost 6 bases and 5 bases, in that order; junction bases with no gene match: 4. The CDR3 nucleotides read TGTGCCAGTAGCTGGGACAGATATCAGCCCCAGCATTTT. Protein sequence: CASSWDRYQPQHF.

This clone occurred a few times. The gene calls are TRBV5-1 and TRBJ1-2; D perhaps matches TRBD1 (5 bases). V shed 3 bases and J shed 8 bases, with 17 bases lying between them. CDR1 and CDR2 (germline): SGHRS, YFSETQ. The CDR3 sequence is 14 residues long. DNA for the CDR3: TGCGCCAGCAGCTGGGGGGACGGTAGTGACGGCTACACCTTC. This gives the protein CASSWGDGSDGYTF. The entire variable domain, with the rest obtained from reference TRBV5-1 and TRBJ1-2, is as follows: KAGVTQTPRYLIKTRGQQVTLSCSPISGHRSVSWYQQTPGQGLQFLFEYFSETQRNKGNFPGRFSGRQFSNSRSEMNVSTLELGDSALYLCASSWGDGSDGYTFGSGTRLTVV.

This clone was recorded a few times. The chain carries TRBV5-6 and TRBJ2-6; tentative D call: TRBD1 (7 bases). Trimming took 5 bases from V and 8 from J, leaving 17 bases between them. The CDR3 loop spans 15 amino acids. The V gene's germline CDR1 is SGHDT and CDR2 YYEEEE. CDR3 region: CASSRRGRVPNVLTF. CDR3 in DNA: TGTGCCAGCAGTAGGAGGGGGCGCGTCCCCAACGTCCTGACTTTC.

The J gene is TRBJ2-2, the V gene TRBV7-3, with TRBD2 identical over 8 bases. The CDR3 runs 15 residues. Germline CDR1 reads SGHTA; CDR2 reads FQGTGA. The V gene end was trimmed by 3 bases and the J gene end by 5 bases; junction bases not matched to a gene: 5. CDR3 DNA: TGTGCCAGCAGCTTGGAAGCGGGAGTTACCGGGGAGCTGTTTTTT. It specifies CASSLEAGVTGELFF.

The chain employs TRBV5-1 and TRBJ1-1, with 7 bases identical to TRBD1. Germline V gives CDR1 SGHRS, CDR2 YFSETQ. The CDR3 is made up of 15 amino acids. J gave up 4 bases and V 3 bases, and 9 bases lay outside the gene matches. CDR3 sequence reads: CASSSTGAPGTEAFF. DNA of the CDR3: TGCGCCAGCAGCTCAACAGGGGCCCCGGGCACTGAAGCTTTCTTT.

This chain uses TRBV18 with TRBJ2-7; D is possibly TRBD1 or TRBD2 (6 bases each). From germline, CDR1 is KGHSH and CDR2 LQKENI. The V end was cut by 2 bases, the J end by 7 bases, with 21 bases between. This CDR3 is built from 16 residues. The CDR3 region has the DNA TGTGCCAGCTCACCAGGTTTTCTAGCCGGGGGCGAGGAGCAGTACTTC. It specifies CASSPGFLAGGEEQYF.

The chain combines TRBV19 with TRBJ2-7; TRBD2 matches 7 bases. Germline CDR1 and CDR2: LNHDA and SQIVND (reference sequence). The trim removed 3 bases at V and 0 bases at J, leaving 8 bases unmatched. The CDR3 loop spans 16 amino acids. Here the CDR3 reads CASSIRAGGSSYEQYF. CDR3 coding DNA: TGTGCCAGTAGTATCCGAGCCGGGGGGAGCTCCTACGAGCAGTACTTC.

This chain links TRBV6-6 with TRBJ2-2; D uncertain. In germline, CDR1 is MNHNY, CDR2 SVGAGI (reference sequence). Trimming left V 6 bases short and J 6 bases short, with 8 bases between. CDR3 length: 12 amino acids. CDR3 nucleotides: TGTGCCAGCAGAGCTAGGTCCGGGGAGCTGTTTTTT. Amino acid sequence: CASRARSGELFF.

The chain couples TRBV9 to TRBJ1-1, with D uncertain. Germline CDR1 reads SGDLS; CDR2 reads YYNGEE. Trimming took off 3 bases at V and 1 base at J, with 13 bases between the two ends. The CDR3 is 15 residues long. The CDR3: CASSASLGSNTEAFF. The CDR3 region has the DNA TGTGCCAGCAGCGCGAGCCTAGGTTCGAACACTGAAGCTTTCTTT.

The chain has TRBV28 and TRBJ1-2, with D possibly matching TRBD1 (6 bases). The CDR3 runs to 14 residues. Germline loops: CDR1 MDHEN, CDR2 SYDVKM. Trimming took 6 bases from V and 6 from J, leaving 17 bases between them. The CDR3 loop is CASRLSPSGDGYTF. The CDR3 DNA sequence: TGTGCCAGCAGACTCTCTCCGTCAGGGGATGGCTACACCTTC.

This sequence joins TRBV7-3 and TRBJ1-6; 9 positions agree with TRBD1. The CDR3 is 14 residues long. V lost 4 bases, J lost 6 bases, and 1 base stayed unmatched. Germline CDR1 SGHTA, CDR2 FQGTGA. The CDR3, as DNA: TGTGCCAGCAGCTCGACAGGGGGTAATTCACCCCTCCACTTT. Its translation is CASSSTGGNSPLHF.

The chain uses TRBV9 and TRBJ2-7; a possible D gene is TRBD2 (6 bases). Per the germline V gene, CDR1 is SGDLS and CDR2 is YYNGEE. The CDR3 totals 15 residues. Between the trimmed V and J ends, which lost 4 bases and 6 bases, there was a span of 20 bases. CDR3 coding DNA: TGTGCCAGCAGCCCACCGGGACTTGGGGTTGGCGAGCAGTACTTC. Its translation: CASSPPGLGVGEQYF.

This chain connects TRBV29-1 to TRBJ2-4, with 9 nucleotides matching TRBD1. This CDR3 has 14 amino acids. Germline lookup yields CDR1 SQVTM and CDR2 ANQGSEA. With V trimmed by 6 bases and J by 9 bases, 12 bases remained unmatched. This chain's CDR3 is CSVTLTGGGSIQYF. Here the CDR3 DNA reads TGCAGCGTAACCCTGACAGGGGGAGGGTCCATTCAGTACTTC. Full variable domain (rest looked up from reference TRBV29-1 and TRBJ2-4): SAVISQKPSRDICQRGTSLTIQCQVDSQVTMMFWYRQQPGQSLTLIATANQGSEATYESGFVIDKFPISRPNLTFSTLTVSNMSPEDSSIYLCSVTLTGGGSIQYFGAGTRLSVL.

This clone was counted between two and nine times. V is TRBV30 and J is TRBJ1-2, with D maybe TRBD1 (5 bases). CDR3 length equals 12 residues. Germline V lookup: CDR1 GTSNPN, CDR2 SVGIG (reference sequence). V lost 3 bases, J lost 7 bases, and 12 bases lay in between. This CDR3 reads CAWSRQSLGYTF. The CDR3, as DNA: TGTGCCTGGAGCCGACAGAGCCTTGGCTACACCTTC.

This chain joins TRBV5-1 and TRBJ2-7; D remains ambiguous. Germline-derived CDR1 and CDR2 are SGHRS and YFSETQ. Trimming stripped 9 bases from V and 0 bases from J, with 7 bases between. The CDR3 totals 11 residues. In nucleotides, the CDR3 is TGCGCCACCACTACCTCCTACGAGCAGTACTTC. It is translated as CATTTSYEQYF.

This clone was recorded once. This sequence joins TRBV6-1 and TRBJ2-7, with a tentative D call TRBD2 (6 bases). The CDR3 is made up of 14 amino acids. V was shortened by 4 bases and J by 2 bases, with 12 bases between the two germline ends. CDR1 and CDR2 (germline): MNHNS, SASEGT. CDR3 coding DNA: TGTGCCAGCAGTGTTGCGGGGATTCCCTACGAGCAGTACTTC. It codes for CASSVAGIPYEQYF.

This chain uses TRBV4-1 with TRBJ1-4; D might be TRBD1 (5 bases). This CDR3 has 14 residues. Trimming pared 10 bases from V and 6 bases from J, leaving 18 bases between. CDR1 and CDR2 (germline): MGHRA, YSYEKL. The CDR3 sequence: CATGDHGKDEKLFF. In DNA form, the CDR3 reads TGCGCCACCGGGGACCACGGAAAAGATGAAAAACTGTTTTTT.

This chain connects TRBV11-2 to TRBJ2-7; D unresolved. This CDR3 contains 11 residues. Germline CDR1 and CDR2: SGHAT and FQNNGV. The ends were cut back, 5 bases at V and 0 bases at J, with 2 bases in the middle. The CDR3 loop is CASSPSYEQYF. CDR3 coding DNA: TGTGCCAGCAGCCCCTCCTACGAGCAGTACTTC.

A single count supports this clone. J is TRBJ2-5 and V is TRBV30; D is undetermined. The germline gives CDR1 GTSNPN, CDR2 SVGIG (reference sequence). V was cut by 1 base and J by 2 bases, with 17 bases left in between. This CDR3 spans 16 amino acids. The CDR3 here is CAWSGVSLTPQETQYF. Here the CDR3 DNA reads TGTGCCTGGAGTGGAGTCAGCCTAACTCCGCAAGAGACCCAGTACTTC.

V is TRBV27 and J is TRBJ1-4; unclear D gene. V was shortened by 7 bases and J by 6 bases, with 12 bases between the two germline ends. The CDR3 spans 13 residues. Germline loops: CDR1 MNHEY, CDR2 SMNVEV (reference sequence). The CDR3 here is CASKRTQDEKLFF. For the CDR3, the DNA is TGTGCCAGCAAGCGAACCCAAGATGAAAAACTGTTTTTT.